The rows below give T cell receptor beta chains drawn from one sample of a study of OX40 agonist ivuxolimab in advanced cancers. Sequenced by immunoSEQ multiplex PCR; TCRdb stores in-frame clones only, minus some. The sample includes about 40,000 clones, 82% of them seen just once. The sample was CD4+ or CD8+ T cells sorted from blood, taken in a trial of the OX40 agonist ivuxolimab. These receptors were collected from an adult with an advanced solid tumor such as melanoma, head and neck, liver or kidney cancer. Both conserved end residues are trimmed from each CDR3. Size is omitted from some rows. Given values are once, few, many or a class for expanded clones.

clone_size: NA
j_call: TRBJ2-7
v_call: TRBV18
cdr3_aa: ASSPIPGTVYEQY

clone_size: NA
j_call: TRBJ2-4
v_call: TRBV11-2
cdr3_aa: ASSVPSFNIQY

clone_size: NA
j_call: TRBJ2-1
v_call: TRBV9
cdr3_aa: ASSVADQSSYNEQF

clone_size: few
j_call: TRBJ2-3
v_call: TRBV19
cdr3_aa: ASSDRGQDTQY

clone_size: NA
j_call: TRBJ2-5
v_call: TRBV15
cdr3_aa: ATSKTGTAQETQY

clone_size: NA
j_call: TRBJ1-1
v_call: TRBV29-1
cdr3_aa: SVAYVGGNTEAF

clone_size: NA
j_call: TRBJ2-7
v_call: TRBV7-9
cdr3_aa: ASSLWAAPGQGLTYEQY

clone_size: NA
j_call: TRBJ2-7
v_call: TRBV7-3
cdr3_aa: ASSIDTSSHEQY

clone_size: NA
j_call: TRBJ1-5
v_call: TRBV5-6
cdr3_aa: ASSPRPGTGNQPQH

clone_size: NA
j_call: NA
v_call: TRBV4-1
cdr3_aa: ASSQDIRVLTYEQY

clone_size: NA
j_call: TRBJ1-1
v_call: TRBV12-5
cdr3_aa: ASGLSAGPTGNTEAF

clone_size: NA
j_call: TRBJ2-7
v_call: TRBV11-2
cdr3_aa: ASSWSGTHYEQY

clone_size: NA
j_call: TRBJ2-7
v_call: TRBV6-5
cdr3_aa: ASTLGAGGSYEQY

clone_size: NA
j_call: TRBJ2-1
v_call: TRBV7-9
cdr3_aa: ASSYGQFREQF

clone_size: NA
j_call: TRBJ2-1
v_call: TRBV7-2
cdr3_aa: AGQGVNEQF

clone_size: once
j_call: TRBJ2-3
v_call: TRBV27
cdr3_aa: ASRPGGRAPRDTQY

clone_size: NA
j_call: TRBJ2-2
v_call: TRBV19
cdr3_aa: ASIEFAGPVFAGELF

clone_size: NA
j_call: TRBJ2-1
v_call: TRBV5-1
cdr3_aa: ASSLLDPYANEQF

clone_size: NA
j_call: TRBJ1-5
v_call: TRBV6-6
cdr3_aa: ASSLGGNSNQPQH

clone_size: once
j_call: TRBJ2-7
v_call: TRBV7-3
cdr3_aa: ASSSQGGILYEQY

clone_size: NA
j_call: TRBJ1-2
v_call: TRBV29-1
cdr3_aa: SVGSSYGYT

clone_size: NA
j_call: TRBJ1-4
v_call: TRBV9
cdr3_aa: ASDAGTGGEKLF

clone_size: NA
j_call: TRBJ2-5
v_call: TRBV5-5
cdr3_aa: ASSLGPDSQETQY

clone_size: NA
j_call: TRBJ1-1
v_call: TRBV9
cdr3_aa: ASSVESQGVYYTEAF

clone_size: NA
j_call: TRBJ1-2
v_call: TRBV5-4
cdr3_aa: ASSFLSLGGIDGYT

clone_size: NA
j_call: TRBJ2-2
v_call: TRBV7-6
cdr3_aa: ASSLFGPGFDTGELF

clone_size: NA
j_call: TRBJ2-1
v_call: TRBV19
cdr3_aa: ASSGGTSGGASYNEQF

clone_size: NA
j_call: TRBJ1-2
v_call: TRBV9
cdr3_aa: ASSASRGTDGYT

clone_size: NA
j_call: TRBJ2-1
v_call: TRBV30
cdr3_aa: AWSDRLAGLDEQF

clone_size: NA
j_call: TRBJ1-5
v_call: TRBV29-1
cdr3_aa: SVGKGNNQPQH

clone_size: once
j_call: TRBJ2-2
v_call: TRBV7-9
cdr3_aa: ASPGGQYTGELF

clone_size: NA
j_call: TRBJ1-4
v_call: TRBV7-3
cdr3_aa: ASRTNRATNEKLF

clone_size: NA
j_call: TRBJ2-7
v_call: TRBV15
cdr3_aa: ATSGGLRVYEQY

clone_size: NA
j_call: TRBJ2-7
v_call: TRBV15
cdr3_aa: ATSTLLAGGSYEQY

clone_size: once
j_call: TRBJ2-3
v_call: TRBV7-2
cdr3_aa: ASSLGLAGASDTQY

clone_size: NA
j_call: TRBJ2-4
v_call: TRBV19
cdr3_aa: ASSIQGLVNIQY

clone_size: NA
j_call: TRBJ1-4
v_call: TRBV27
cdr3_aa: ASSIGRPNEKLF

clone_size: NA
j_call: TRBJ2-3
v_call: TRBV4-3
cdr3_aa: ASRQGIFTDTQY

clone_size: once
j_call: TRBJ2-2
v_call: TRBV7-3
cdr3_aa: ASSLTTGELF

clone_size: NA
j_call: TRBJ2-5
v_call: TRBV11-2
cdr3_aa: ASSYSTGREQY